Listed below are T cell receptor beta chains from one sample, sequenced in a study of early stage breast cancer tumors. The assay was immunoSEQ multiplex PCR, and TCRdb's table has in-frame clones only and misses some. The data show 5,900 or so clones, about two thirds seen once. The sample taken for sequencing was breast tumor tissue. These receptors came from a person aged 55 to 69 with breast cancer. Both conserved end residues are trimmed from each CDR3. The order of the fields is V gene, clone size, J gene, CDR3 protein. Some rows mark clone size as missing; the rest say once, few, many or name a class of expanded clone.

TRBV6-1	-	TRBJ1-1	ASSDQGDTEAF
TRBV18	-	TRBJ2-5	ASAGQLETQY
TRBV7-2	-	TRBJ2-3	ASSFGGGGFGDTQY
TRBV7-6	-	TRBJ2-5	ASSPRAGATQY
TRBV21-1	-	TRBJ1-2	ASSKAWGGNYGYT
TRBV6-1	once	TRBJ2-7	ASSEHRAYEQY
TRBV2	-	TRBJ1-3	ASSPSGGARAGNTIY
TRBV7-2	-	TRBJ2-5	ASSPQGETQY
TRBV6-1	-	TRBJ1-1	ASISGNTEAF
TRBV5-1	few	TRBJ2-7	ASSRLAGEDQQY
TRBV29-1	medium-sized	TRBJ1-5	SVAVGVGNQPQH
TRBV19	-	TRBJ2-7	ASSIRLGRFEQY
TRBV27	-	TRBJ1-4	ASSFAGAYEKLF
TRBV19	-	TRBJ1-4	ASADGSNEKLF
TRBV4-2	-	TRBJ2-5	ASSRPTRGAGETQY
TRBV18	-	TRBJ2-6	ASYTGTGANVLT
TRBV5-6	-	TRBJ2-1	ASSLRGFNNEQF
TRBV5-8	-	TRBJ1-2	ASSQEAGSSVYT
TRBV7-5	-	TRBJ1-2	ARSNTRIYGYT
TRBV6-5	few	TRBJ2-7	ASSPGWGQY
TRBV2	-	TRBJ1-2	ASSEARLGNYGYT
TRBV9	-	TRBJ1-1	ASSVAGIATEAF
TRBV7-9	-	TRBJ2-7	ASMPGQGMGEQY
TRBV6-6	-	TRBJ2-7	ASTVAYEQY
TRBV10-3	-	TRBJ2-3	AIRPGTTDTQY
TRBV9	large	TRBJ1-6	ASSVVLDSPLH
TRBV5-1	few	TRBJ1-6	ASSLASGGGSPLH
TRBV5-5	-	TRBJ1-2	ASSLRGDPGFWYGYT
TRBV30	few	TRBJ2-7	AVVTGRVEQY
TRBV6-1	-	TRBJ1-4	ASSETGGREKLF
TRBV2	-	TRBJ1-2	ASIGSAGYGYT
TRBV5-1	-	TRBJ2-1	ASSLADQRDEQF
TRBV30	-	TRBJ1-5	AWSVGAAQPQH
TRBV13	few	TRBJ1-2	ASSLTGGDGYT
TRBV12-5	few	TRBJ1-4	ASVWGATDHSEKLF
TRBV4-1	few	TRBJ2-1	ASSQVFGGGLGEQF
TRBV11-3	-	TRBJ2-1	ASSTAEQVSYNEQF
TRBV28	-	TRBJ2-1	ASSGRGTGLVGEQF
TRBV6-6	-	TRBJ1-1	ASTPTGLNTEAF
TRBV4-2	-	TRBJ2-7	ASSQESDSYEQY
TRBV6-1	few	TRBJ1-2	ASSERSGGGAGYGYT
TRBV7-2	few	TRBJ1-2	ASSLAGTANYGYT
TRBV18	-	TRBJ1-3	ASSPLVMGQGTSREGNTIY
TRBV30	-	TRBJ1-2	AWSAYDGYT
TRBV5-1	-	TRBJ1-2	ASSRDRQNYGYT
TRBV19	-	TRBJ2-3	ASSARRDLGGTDTQY
TRBV2	few	TRBJ1-4	ASRDRVGVEKLF
TRBV30	-	TRBJ2-5	AWSVSGETQY
TRBV9	-	TRBJ2-1	ASSPLEGSYNEQF
TRBV13	-	TRBJ2-7	ASQRNVGTGRTYEQY
TRBV7-9	-	TRBJ1-2	ASSFLEKNYGYT
TRBV9	once	TRBJ2-7	ASSVAALRVSSYEQY
TRBV4-1	-	TRBJ1-3	ASSQESRGPGNTIY
TRBV4-1	large	TRBJ2-7	ASSQGGRYEQY
TRBV7-9	-	TRBJ2-7	ASSLDRGGEQY
TRBV5-5	-	TRBJ2-7	ASSLAGQVISYEQY
TRBV4-2	few	TRBJ2-1	ASSQGGGRDLNEQF
TRBV15	-	TRBJ2-7	ATSMGLAGHYEQY
TRBV4-2	-	TRBJ2-7	ASSQVGGYEQY
TRBV12-5	-	TRBJ1-5	ASGELQGNQPQH